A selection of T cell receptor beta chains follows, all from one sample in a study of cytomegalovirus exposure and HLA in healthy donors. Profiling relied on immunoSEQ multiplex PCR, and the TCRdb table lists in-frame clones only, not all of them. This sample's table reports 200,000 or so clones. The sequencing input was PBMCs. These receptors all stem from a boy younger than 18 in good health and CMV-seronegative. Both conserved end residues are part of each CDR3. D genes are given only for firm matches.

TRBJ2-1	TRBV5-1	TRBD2	CASVSGVARDEQFF	TGCGCCAGCGTCAGCGGGGTCGCCCGGGATGAGCAGTTCTTC
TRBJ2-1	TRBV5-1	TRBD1	CASSFNLDRALIYNEQFF	TGCGCCAGCAGCTTCAACCTTGACAGGGCCCTAATTTACAATGAGCAGTTCTTC
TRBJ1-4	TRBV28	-	CASSLLQGGEKDLFF	TGTGCCAGCAGTTTACTACAGGGTGGGGAAAAGGACCTGTTTTTT
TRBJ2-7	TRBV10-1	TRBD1	CASRPGPTGDGSYEQYF	TGCGCCAGCAGGCCCGGCCCGACAGGGGACGGGTCCTACGAGCAGTACTTC
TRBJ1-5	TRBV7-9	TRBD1	CASSYQGAGQPQHF	TGTGCCAGCAGCTATCAGGGGGCCGGACAGCCCCAGCATTTT
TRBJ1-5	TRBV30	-	CAWGQPNQPQHF	TGTGCCTGGGGACAGCCAAATCAGCCCCAGCATTTT
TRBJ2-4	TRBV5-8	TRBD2	CASRSRGGSAYIQYF	TGTGCCAGCAGGTCACGCGGGGGGTCAGCATACATTCAGTACTTC
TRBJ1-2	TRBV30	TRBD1	CARRDRGREGYTF	TGTGCCCGTCGGGACAGGGGAAGGGAAGGCTACACCTTC
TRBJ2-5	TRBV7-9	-	CASSWRETQQETQYF	TGTGCCAGCAGCTGGAGAGAAACCCAGCAAGAGACCCAGTACTTC
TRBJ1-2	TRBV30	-	CAWSSVAYGYTF	TGTGCCTGGAGTTCCGTAGCCTATGGCTACACCTTC
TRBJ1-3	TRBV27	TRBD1	CASSSGGSGNTIYF	TGTGCCAGCAGTTCAGGGGGGTCTGGAAACACCATATATTTT
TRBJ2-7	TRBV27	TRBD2	CASSSPSGASWEQYF	TGTGCCAGCAGCTCACCGAGCGGGGCCTCCTGGGAGCAGTACTTC
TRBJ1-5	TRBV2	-	CASCLGASNQPQHF	TGTGCCAGCTGTCTAGGGGCCTCCAATCAGCCCCAGCATTTT
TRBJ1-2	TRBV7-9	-	CASSPGQVEGYTF	TGTGCCAGCAGTCCCGGCCAGGTGGAAGGCTACACCTTC
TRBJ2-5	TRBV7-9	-	CASSSPGEETQYF	TGTGCCAGCAGCTCCCCCGGGGAAGAGACCCAGTACTTC
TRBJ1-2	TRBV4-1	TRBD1	CASSRRPPGTGLEGYTF	TGCGCCAGCAGCCGCCGACCCCCCGGGACAGGGCTGGAGGGCTACACCTTC
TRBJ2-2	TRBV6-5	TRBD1	CASIQGEAGELFF	TGTGCCAGCATCCAGGGGGAAGCCGGGGAGCTGTTTTTT
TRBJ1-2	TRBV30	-	CAMEALFYGYTF	TGTGCTATGGAAGCGCTATTCTATGGCTACACCTTC
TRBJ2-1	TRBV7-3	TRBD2	CASSLASGVPYEQFF	TGTGCCAGCAGCTTAGCTAGCGGGGTTCCGTATGAGCAGTTCTTC
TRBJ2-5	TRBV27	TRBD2	CASSQPGLRGQETQYF	TGTGCCAGCAGTCAACCGGGACTACGGGGGCAAGAGACCCAGTACTTC
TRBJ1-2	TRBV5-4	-	CASSSSGRDGYTF	TGTGCCAGCAGCTCCTCAGGTCGCGATGGCTACACCTTC
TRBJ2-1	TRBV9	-	CASSVEDFNEQFF	TGTGCCAGCAGCGTAGAAGACTTCAATGAGCAGTTCTTC
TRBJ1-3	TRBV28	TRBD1	CVVGGAESLSGNTIYF	TGTGTGGTAGGGGGCGCAGAGTCCCTCTCTGGAAACACCATATATTTT
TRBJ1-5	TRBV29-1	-	CSAKLENSNQPQHF	TGCAGCGCCAAGCTCGAAAATAGCAATCAGCCCCAGCATTTT
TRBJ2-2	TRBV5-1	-	CASIESGELFF	TGCGCCAGCATAGAGTCCGGGGAGCTGTTTTTT
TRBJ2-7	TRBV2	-	CANDGRGSEQYF	TGTGCCAACGACGGAAGGGGCTCCGAGCAGTACTTC